This T cell receptor (beta chain) was observed in a study of metastatic and nonmetastatic thyroid tumors. No patient had received any treatment before thyroid surgery. TCRdb re-clonotyped the PCR reads through MiXCR. The data show several thousand clones, with approximately 40% seen just once and 30% to 45% held by the top ten. This clone was found many times. This sequence may be a read error, since a much larger clone differs from it by one base. In germline, CDR1 is MNHEY, CDR2 SMNVEV (reference sequence). The V end was cut by 11 bases, the J end by 6 bases, with 16 bases between. CDR3 length: 12 amino acids.

The source material was tumor tissue. The sequence derives from a male donor with papillary thyroid cancer or a benign thyroid nodule (not recorded which). Some clones in this sample may be carry-over from other donors' samples. The rearrangement links TRBV27 to TRBJ1-2; possibly TRBD1 for D (5 bases). CDR3 coding DNA: TGTGCCGGCGGGGGGGGGGTTCATGGCTACACCTTC. Encoded protein: CAGGGGVHGYTF.